These 8 T cell receptor beta chains were sequenced from one sample in a study of cytomegalovirus exposure and HLA in healthy donors (dated by TCRdb to 2015 to 2018). Libraries were constructed by the immunoSEQ multiplex PCR assay. For the multiplex PCR, a mixture combining 60 forward primers for TCR Vbeta segments and 13 reverse primers for TCR Jbeta segments was used. Entries here come from immuneACCESS through TCRdb and include only in-frame sequences with V and J called. Some clones fail to appear in such tables; in the studies checked, an unresolved V gene covers under half of the shortfall, and the cause of the remainder is unknown. This sample gives 100,000 or so clones in total; approximately 69% of them show up just once. The top ten clonotypes cover 3.2% of the sample. Material: PBMCs. These receptors originate from a man aged 25-40 years in good health and CMV-seronegative.

In its sample, this clone was seen a few times. This chain joins TRBV5-5 and TRBJ2-7; TRBD1 matches at 7 bases. V lost 0 bases and J lost 3; bases outside the gene matches: 6. The CDR3 covers 15 residues. Looked up from germline, CDR1 is SGHKS and CDR2 is YYEKEE (reference sequence). The CDR3 spells CASSLAAGGGYEQYF. DNA for the CDR3: TGTGCCAGCAGCTTGGCCGCAGGGGGTGGCTACGAGCAGTACTTC.

Only a few counts were recorded for this clone. This chain connects TRBV9 to TRBJ2-3, with a weak D call TRBD2 (6 bases). V lost 0 bases to trimming and J lost 2 bases, with 10 bases between them. The CDR3 loop spans 15 amino acids. Per the germline V gene, CDR1 is SGDLS and CDR2 is YYNGEE. The CDR3 DNA sequence: TGTGCCAGCAGCGTAGTCGGAGGGATCACAGATACGCAGTATTTT. It is translated as CASSVVGGITDTQYF.

The table lists this clone with a few counts. This chain links TRBV19 with TRBJ1-2; D may be TRBD1 (5 bases). Trimming removed 5 bases at V and 8 bases at J, with 15 bases between. There are 13 residues in the CDR3. CDR1 is LNHDA, CDR2 SQIVND, per germline (reference sequence). CDR3 loop: CASSVTAGGGYTF. The DNA of the CDR3 is TGTGCCAGTAGTGTTACAGCTGGGGGGGGCTACACCTTC.

V and J are TRBV29-1 and TRBJ2-2, with TRBD2 matching over 7 bases. The CDR3 is made up of 15 amino acids. V was clipped by 6 bases and J by 4 bases; unmatched bases: 11. Germline V CDR1 and CDR2: SQVTM, ANQGSEA. The CDR3 sequence is CSVTWGGGGTGELFF. The CDR3 DNA reads TGCAGCGTCACTTGGGGCGGGGGAGGCACCGGGGAGCTGTTTTTT.

Only a few counts were recorded for this clone. This chain joins TRBV6-4 and TRBJ1-2; the match to TRBD1 covers 10 bases. The CDR3 runs to 14 residues. Trimming took 3 bases from V and 2 from J; bases not matched to a gene: 0. Germline values: CDR1 MRHNA, CDR2 SNTAGT. CDR3 sequence reads: CASSEDRGNYGYTF. CDR3 DNA sequence: TGTGCCAGCAGTGAGGACAGGGGGAACTATGGCTACACCTTC.

The gene calls are TRBV28 and TRBJ2-7; 15 bases agree with TRBD2. Germline-derived CDR1 and CDR2 are MDHEN and SYDVKM. Trimming cost V 4 bases and J 3 bases; bases outside gene matches: 1. This CDR3 is 15 amino acids long. CDR3 residues: CASSWGLAGGYEQYF. CDR3 sequence (DNA): TGTGCCAGCAGTTGGGGACTAGCGGGGGGCTACGAGCAGTACTTC.

The V gene is TRBV19, the J gene TRBJ1-2, with D possibly TRBD1 on 5 matching bases. The germline V gene has CDR1 LNHDA and CDR2 SQIVND (reference sequence). Trimming left V 1 base short and J 8 bases short, with 14 bases between. CDR3 length: 14 amino acids. CDR3 DNA sequence: TGTGCCAGTAGTATAGGGTCCGGGGGGAAGGGCTACACCTTC. It specifies CASSIGSGGKGYTF. The variable domain in full, completed from reference TRBV19 and TRBJ1-2, reads DGGITQSPKYLFRKEGQNVTLSCEQNLNHDAMYWYRQDPGQGLRLIYYSQIVNDFQKGDIAEGYSVSREKKESFPLTVTSAQKNPTAFYLCASSIGSGGKGYTFGSGTRLTVV.

This chain connects TRBV6-1 to TRBJ1-5; a weak D match, TRBD1 (5 bases). V lost 2 bases and J 5 bases, leaving 22 bases between the germline ends. CDR3 length: 18 residues. Germline V gene data show CDR1 as MNHNS and CDR2 as SASEGT. CDR3 region: CASSEPPPGLLTHQPQHF. For the CDR3, the DNA is TGTGCCAGCAGTGAACCTCCTCCGGGACTGCTAACCCATCAGCCCCAGCATTTT.